The 16 T cell receptor beta chains below were found in one sample sequenced in a study of STAT5B mutations in CD4+ large granular lymphocyte leukemia. Generated by immunoSEQ multiplex PCR, the TCRdb table keeps only in-frame clones and is missing some. The sample has about 45,000 clones, 65% to 90% seen once; the top ten hold about 3%. The sequenced material came from CD4+ T cells from blood buffy coats. The source of these receptors is a human donor in good health.

The CDR3 is CASSQDRVLAGDNEQFF. As DNA, the CDR3 is TGTGCCAGCAGCCAAGATCGGGTCCTAGCGGGAGACAATGAGCAGTTCTTC. The chain uses TRBV14 and TRBJ2-1; 10 positions agree with TRBD2. The CDR3 sequence is 17 residues long. Germline trimming cut 0 bases from V and 5 bases from J; bases unmatched to any gene: 7. Germline V gene lookup returns CDR1 SGHDN and CDR2 FVKESK.

V is TRBV7-8 and J is TRBJ2-1; 10 bases are a match to TRBD2. Germline V gene data show CDR1 as SGHVS and CDR2 as FQNEAQ. The CDR3 length is 17 residues. With V trimmed by 5 bases and J by 7 bases, 14 bases remained unmatched. The CDR3 loop is CASSPRTSGIVLNEQFF. In DNA, the CDR3 is TGTGCCAGCAGCCCCAGGACTAGCGGAATAGTGTTGAATGAGCAGTTCTTC.

V and J are TRBV6-5 and TRBJ1-4; unclear D gene. Germline loops: CDR1 MNHEY, CDR2 SVGAGI. Deletions cut 5 bases from V and 3 bases from J, with 7 bases between. There are 13 residues in the CDR3. CDR3 nucleotide sequence: TGTGCCAGCAGTGACCGTCCTAATGAAAAACTGTTTTTT. Its translation is CASSDRPNEKLFF.

The V gene is TRBV7-2, the J gene TRBJ1-5, with TRBD1 identical over 8 bases. V shed 5 bases, J shed 2 bases, and the junction held 5 bases outside the gene matches. From germline, CDR1 is SGHTA and CDR2 FQGNSA. CDR3 length equals 15 residues. In DNA form, the CDR3 reads TGTGCCAGCAGCCGAGGACAGGGTGGCAATCAGCCCCAGCATTTT. This encodes CASSRGQGGNQPQHF. Full variable domain (outside the CDR3, taken from reference TRBV7-2 and TRBJ1-5): GAGVSQSPSNKVTEKGKDVELRCDPISGHTALYWYRQSLGQGLEFLIYFQGNSAPDKSGLPSDRFSAERTGGSVSTLTIQRTQQEDSAVYLCASSRGQGGNQPQHFGDGTRLSIL.

The chain links TRBV10-3 to TRBJ1-6; D remains ambiguous. Trimming stripped 0 bases from V and 6 bases from J, with 9 bases between. From germline, CDR1 is ENHRY and CDR2 SYGVKD. The length of the CDR3 is 15 residues. Here the CDR3 reads CAISESSQSNSPLHF. The CDR3 DNA reads as TGTGCCATCAGTGAGTCGAGCCAGAGTAATTCACCCCTCCACTTT.

The chain is built from TRBV5-1 and TRBJ1-2; 7 bases line up with TRBD1. Germline CDR1 and CDR2: SGHRS and YFSETQ. V dropped 0 bases and J dropped 14; count of bases not matched to a gene: 13. This CDR3 contains 14 residues. This CDR3 is CASSLAGDSRAKTF. In DNA form, the CDR3 reads TGCGCCAGCAGCTTGGCTGGGGACAGCCGGGCGAAGACCTTC.

This chain uses TRBV7-9 with TRBJ2-1, with 7 bases lining up with TRBD2. Per germline, CDR1 SEHNR and CDR2 FQNEAQ (reference sequence). CDR3 size: 17 residues. V shed 5 bases, J shed 0 bases, and the junction held 10 bases outside the gene matches. CDR3 sequence reads: CASSPLGPSGSYNEQFF. Here the CDR3 DNA reads TGTGCCAGCAGCCCCCTGGGGCCTAGCGGCTCCTACAATGAGCAGTTCTTC. Using reference TRBV7-9 and TRBJ2-1 for the parts outside the CDR3, the full variable domain is DTGVSQNPRHKITKRGQNVTFRCDPISEHNRLYWYRQTLGQGPEFLTYFQNEAQLEKSRLLSDRFSAERPKGSFSTLEIQRTEQGDSAMYLCASSPLGPSGSYNEQFFGPGTRLTVL.

This clone was observed a few times. The genes are TRBV18 and TRBJ2-7; 12 nucleotides line up with TRBD2. The CDR3 runs to 15 residues. The germline CDR1 and CDR2 sequences are KGHSH and LQKENI. Trimming at V came to 8 bases and at J to 2 bases, leaving 7 bases not matched to a gene. For the CDR3, the DNA is TGTGCCAGCACCTTTGGACTAGCGGGAACCTACGAGCAGTACTTC. This sequence encodes CASTFGLAGTYEQYF.

This chain uses TRBV27 with TRBJ2-1, with D maybe TRBD1 (5 bases). Between the trimmed V and J ends, which lost 2 bases and 7 bases, there was a span of 9 bases. The CDR3 is 13 amino acids. CDR1 MNHEY and CDR2 SMNVEV come from the germline V gene (reference sequence). This CDR3 reads CASSLAGLNEQFF. CDR3 nucleotides: TGTGCCAGCAGTTTAGCAGGGCTGAATGAGCAGTTCTTC.

The chain combines TRBV5-1 with TRBJ1-4, with TRBD1 matching 8 bases. The J segment lost 7 bases and the V segment lost 4 bases, leaving 6 bases of the junction unmatched. Germline-derived CDR1 and CDR2 are SGHRS and YFSETQ. The CDR3 loop spans 14 amino acids. DNA for the CDR3: TGCGCCAGCAGCGGTCAGGGGGCAGGTGAAAAACTGTTTTTT. The encoded protein is CASSGQGAGEKLFF.

On this clone itself: Its ends do not fully match the called genes, so a read error is possible. This chain uses TRBV7-2 with TRBJ2-2; either TRBD1 or TRBD2 may supply D (5 bases each). CDR1 and CDR2 (germline): SGHTA, FQGNSA. The CDR3 totals 17 residues. The CDR3: CASSRLIRGSNAGELFF. In DNA, the CDR3 is TGTGCCAGCAGCCGACTAATAAGGGGATCGAACGCCGGGGAGCTGTTTTTT.

V gene TRBV9 combines with J gene TRBJ1-4; D is undetermined. CDR1 and CDR2 (germline): SGDLS, YYNGEE. The CDR3 spans 13 residues. V dropped 4 bases and J dropped 10 bases, with 14 bases sitting between them. CDR3 sequence reads: CASSLKTLAKLFF. CDR3 in DNA: TGTGCCAGCAGCCTCAAGACATTAGCAAAACTGTTTTTT.

The chain recombines TRBV6-5 with TRBJ2-2; 12 bases map to TRBD2. From germline, CDR1 is MNHEY and CDR2 SVGAGI. The CDR3 is 15 residues long. Germline trimming cut 8 bases from V and 4 bases from J; bases unmatched to any gene: 5. The CDR3 loop is CASSRTSGITGELFF. Here the CDR3 DNA reads TGTGCCAGCTCAAGGACTAGCGGGATCACCGGGGAGCTGTTTTTT.

The chain combines TRBV7-9 with TRBJ1-1, with D tentatively TRBD1 (6 bases). Germline CDR1 SEHNR, CDR2 FQNEAQ (reference sequence). This CDR3 region has 15 residues. The V gene lost 4 bases and the J gene lost 0 bases, with 12 bases spanning the gap. The CDR3 region is CASSSRGALNTEAFF. CDR3 DNA sequence: TGTGCCAGCAGCTCCCGGGGGGCACTGAACACTGAAGCTTTCTTT. The complete variable domain, with remaining parts taken from reference TRBV7-9 and TRBJ1-1, reads DTGVSQNPRHKITKRGQNVTFRCDPISEHNRLYWYRQTLGQGPEFLTYFQNEAQLEKSRLLSDRFSAERPKGSFSTLEIQRTEQGDSAMYLCASSSRGALNTEAFFGQGTRLTVV.

V and J are TRBV25-1 and TRBJ2-5; unclear D gene. The germline V gene encodes CDR1 MGHDK and CDR2 SYGVNS. This CDR3 region has 16 residues. Trimming took off 1 base at V and 0 bases at J, with 12 bases between the two ends. CDR3 DNA: TGTGCCAGCAGTGAATCTCGATCCGCGTACCAAGAGACCCAGTACTTC. This translates into CASSESRSAYQETQYF.

By share, this clone counts as medium-sized. The chain carries TRBV29-1 and TRBJ1-5; D is perhaps TRBD1 (6 bases). Germline CDR1 reads SQVTM; CDR2 reads ANQGSEA. V lost 6 bases to trimming and J lost 3 bases, with 12 bases between them. CDR3 length: 13 residues. As DNA, the CDR3 is TGCAGCGTCCGGGACAACTACAATCAGCCCCAGCATTTT. Translation: CSVRDNYNQPQHF.